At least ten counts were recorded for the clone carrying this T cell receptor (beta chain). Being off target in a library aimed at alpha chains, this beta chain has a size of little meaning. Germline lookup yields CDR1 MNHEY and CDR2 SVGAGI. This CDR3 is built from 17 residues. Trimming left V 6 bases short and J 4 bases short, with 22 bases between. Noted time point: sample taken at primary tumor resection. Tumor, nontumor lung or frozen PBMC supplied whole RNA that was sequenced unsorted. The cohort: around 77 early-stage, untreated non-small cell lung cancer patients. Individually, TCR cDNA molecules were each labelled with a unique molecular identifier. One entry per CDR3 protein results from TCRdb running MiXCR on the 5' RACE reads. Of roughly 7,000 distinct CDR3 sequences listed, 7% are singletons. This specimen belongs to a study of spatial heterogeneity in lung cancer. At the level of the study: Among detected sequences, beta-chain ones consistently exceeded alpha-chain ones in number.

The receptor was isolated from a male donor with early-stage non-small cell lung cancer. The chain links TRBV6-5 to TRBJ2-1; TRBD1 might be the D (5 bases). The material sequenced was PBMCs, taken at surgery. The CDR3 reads CASSSQPQGVAYNEQFF. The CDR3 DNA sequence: TGTGCCAGCAGCTCGCAACCTCAGGGCGTCGCATACAATGAGCAGTTCTTC.